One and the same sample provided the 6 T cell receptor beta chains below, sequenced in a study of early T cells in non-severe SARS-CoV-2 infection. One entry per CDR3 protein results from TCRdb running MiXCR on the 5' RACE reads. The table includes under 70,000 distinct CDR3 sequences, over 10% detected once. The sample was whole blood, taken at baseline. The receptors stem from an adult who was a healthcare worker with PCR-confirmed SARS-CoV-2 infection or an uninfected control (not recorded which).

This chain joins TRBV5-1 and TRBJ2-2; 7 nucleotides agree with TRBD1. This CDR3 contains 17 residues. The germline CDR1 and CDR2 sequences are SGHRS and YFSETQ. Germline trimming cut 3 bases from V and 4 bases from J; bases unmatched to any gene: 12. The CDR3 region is CASSYQLDRPSTGELFF. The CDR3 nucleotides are TGCGCCAGCAGCTACCAACTGGACAGGCCGAGCACCGGGGAGCTGTTTTTT.

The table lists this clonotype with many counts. The CDR3 nucleotides read TGTGCCAGCAGCTTACTGGGGGGCCCCACAGATACGCAGTATTTT. Protein sequence: CASSLLGGPTDTQYF. J is TRBJ2-3 and V is TRBV7-2; D tentatively fits TRBD1 or TRBD2 (6 bases each). The CDR3 consists of 15 residues. Trimming stripped 2 bases from V and 2 bases from J, with 11 bases between. The germline V gene encodes CDR1 SGHTA and CDR2 FQGNSA. The full variable domain, in which reference TRBV7-2 and TRBJ2-3 provide the parts outside the CDR3, is GAGVSQSPSNKVTEKGKDVELRCDPISGHTALYWYRQSLGQGLEFLIYFQGNSAPDKSGLPSDRFSAERTGGSVSTLTIQRTQQEDSAVYLCASSLLGGPTDTQYFGPGTRLTVL.

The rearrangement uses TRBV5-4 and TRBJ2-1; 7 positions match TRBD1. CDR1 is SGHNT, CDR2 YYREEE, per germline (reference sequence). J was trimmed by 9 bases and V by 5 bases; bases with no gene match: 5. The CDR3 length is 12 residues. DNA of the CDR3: TGTGCCAGCAGTAAACAGGGGCCTGAGCAGTTCTTC. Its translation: CASSKQGPEQFF.

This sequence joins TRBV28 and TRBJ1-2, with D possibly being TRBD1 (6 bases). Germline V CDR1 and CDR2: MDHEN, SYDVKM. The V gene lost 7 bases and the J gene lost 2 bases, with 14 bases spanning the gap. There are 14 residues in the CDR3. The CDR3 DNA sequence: TGTGCCAGCACGATCGGGGGCGGGAACTATGGCTACACCTTC. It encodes CASTIGGGNYGYTF.

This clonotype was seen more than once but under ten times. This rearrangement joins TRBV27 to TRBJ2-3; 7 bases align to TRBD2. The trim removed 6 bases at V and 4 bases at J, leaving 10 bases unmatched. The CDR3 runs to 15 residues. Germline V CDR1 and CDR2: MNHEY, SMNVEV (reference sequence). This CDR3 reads CASSLLGGTPDTQYF. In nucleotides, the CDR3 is TGTGCCAGCAGCCTCCTGGGGGGGACCCCAGATACGCAGTATTTT.

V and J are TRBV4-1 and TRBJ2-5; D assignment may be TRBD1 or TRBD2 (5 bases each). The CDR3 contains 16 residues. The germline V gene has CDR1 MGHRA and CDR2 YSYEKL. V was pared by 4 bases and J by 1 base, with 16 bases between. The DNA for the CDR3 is TGCGCCAGCAGCCGTTACGGGACCCGTCGCCAAGAGACCCAGTACTTC. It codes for CASSRYGTRRQETQYF.